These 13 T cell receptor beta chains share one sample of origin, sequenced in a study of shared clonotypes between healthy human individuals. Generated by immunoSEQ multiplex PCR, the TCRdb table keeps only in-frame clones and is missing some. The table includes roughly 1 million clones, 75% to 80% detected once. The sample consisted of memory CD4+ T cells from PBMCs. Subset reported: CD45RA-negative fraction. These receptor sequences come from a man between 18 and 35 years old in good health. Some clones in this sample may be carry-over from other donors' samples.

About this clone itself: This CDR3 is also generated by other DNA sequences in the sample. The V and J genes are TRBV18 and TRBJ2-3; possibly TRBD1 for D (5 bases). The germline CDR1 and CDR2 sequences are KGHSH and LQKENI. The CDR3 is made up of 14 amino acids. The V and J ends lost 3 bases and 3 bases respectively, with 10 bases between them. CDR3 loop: CASSPPGRTDTQYF. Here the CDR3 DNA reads TGTGCCAGCTCACCCCCAGGGCGAACAGATACGCAGTATTTT.

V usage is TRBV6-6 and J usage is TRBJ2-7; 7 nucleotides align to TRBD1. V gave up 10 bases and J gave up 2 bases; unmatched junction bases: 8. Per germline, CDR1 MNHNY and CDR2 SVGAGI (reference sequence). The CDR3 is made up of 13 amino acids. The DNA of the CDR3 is TGTGCCACCGGACAGGCAAAACCCTACGAGCAGTACTTC. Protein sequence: CATGQAKPYEQYF.

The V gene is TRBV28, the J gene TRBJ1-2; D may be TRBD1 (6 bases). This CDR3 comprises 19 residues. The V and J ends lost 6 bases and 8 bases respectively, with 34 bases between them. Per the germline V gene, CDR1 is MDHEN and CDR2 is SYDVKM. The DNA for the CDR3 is TGTGCCAGCAGCCCAGTAGACGCGGGTCAAAGGACAGTATTTTTCGGCTACACCTTC. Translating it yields CASSPVDAGQRTVFFGYTF.

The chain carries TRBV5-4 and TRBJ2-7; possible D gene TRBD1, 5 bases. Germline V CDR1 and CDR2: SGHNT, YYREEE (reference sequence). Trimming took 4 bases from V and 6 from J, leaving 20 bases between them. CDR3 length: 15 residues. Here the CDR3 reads CASSLRTLGPVEQYF. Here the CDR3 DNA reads TGTGCCAGCAGCCTGCGGACCTTGGGGCCCGTCGAGCAGTACTTC.

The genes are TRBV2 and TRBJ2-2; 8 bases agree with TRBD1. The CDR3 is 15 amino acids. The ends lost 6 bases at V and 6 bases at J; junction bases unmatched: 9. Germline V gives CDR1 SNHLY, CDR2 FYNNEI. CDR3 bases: TGTGCCAGCAGCCGAATACAGGGGGTTGCCGGGGAGCTGTTTTTT. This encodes CASSRIQGVAGELFF.

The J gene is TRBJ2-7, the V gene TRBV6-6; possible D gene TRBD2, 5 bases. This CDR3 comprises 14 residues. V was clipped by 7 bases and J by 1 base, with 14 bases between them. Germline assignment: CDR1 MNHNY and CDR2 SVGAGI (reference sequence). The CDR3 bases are TGTGCCAGCATGGAGAGGGTGGGTTCCTACGAGCAGTACTTC. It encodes CASMERVGSYEQYF.

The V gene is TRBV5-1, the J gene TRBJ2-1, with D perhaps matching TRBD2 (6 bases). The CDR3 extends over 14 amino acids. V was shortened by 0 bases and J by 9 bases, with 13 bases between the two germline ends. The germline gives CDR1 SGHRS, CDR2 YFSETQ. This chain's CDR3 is CASSLVTGESEQFF. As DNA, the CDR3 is TGCGCCAGCAGCTTGGTAACGGGGGAGAGTGAGCAGTTCTTC.

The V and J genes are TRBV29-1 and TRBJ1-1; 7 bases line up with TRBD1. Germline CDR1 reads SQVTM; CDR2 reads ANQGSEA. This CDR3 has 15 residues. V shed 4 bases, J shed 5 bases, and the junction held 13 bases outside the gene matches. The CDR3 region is CSVARGQGGFTEAFF. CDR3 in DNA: TGCAGCGTTGCCCGAGGCCAGGGGGGATTTACTGAAGCTTTCTTT.

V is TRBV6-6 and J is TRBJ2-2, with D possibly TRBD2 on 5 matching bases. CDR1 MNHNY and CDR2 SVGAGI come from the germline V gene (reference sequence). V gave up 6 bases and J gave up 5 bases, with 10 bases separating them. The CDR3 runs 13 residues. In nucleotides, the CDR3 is TGTGCCAGCAGCTACGGGGAAACCGGGGAGCTGTTTTTT. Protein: CASSYGETGELFF.

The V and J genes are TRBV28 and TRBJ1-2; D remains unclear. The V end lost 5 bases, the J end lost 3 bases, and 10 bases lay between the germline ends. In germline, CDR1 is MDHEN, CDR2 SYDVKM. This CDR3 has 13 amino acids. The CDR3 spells CASSTKLDYGYTF. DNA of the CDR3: TGTGCCAGCAGTACAAAGCTTGACTATGGCTACACCTTC.

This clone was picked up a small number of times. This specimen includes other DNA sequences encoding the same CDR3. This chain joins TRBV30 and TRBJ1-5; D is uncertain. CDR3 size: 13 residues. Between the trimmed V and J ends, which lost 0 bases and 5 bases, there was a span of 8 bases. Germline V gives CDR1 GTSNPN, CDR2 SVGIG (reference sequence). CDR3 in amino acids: CAWSVGSDQPQHF. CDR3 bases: TGTGCCTGGAGTGTTGGCAGCGATCAGCCCCAGCATTTT.

The CDR3 region has the DNA TGTGCCAGCAGCCCTCCATCGGGGAACGTCTACGAGCAGTACTTC. Amino acids: CASSPPSGNVYEQYF. The gene calls are TRBV7-2 and TRBJ2-7, with D possibly being TRBD2 (5 bases). Per the germline V gene, CDR1 is SGHTA and CDR2 is FQGNSA. Deletions cut 5 bases from V and 3 bases from J, with 17 bases between. The CDR3 runs 15 residues. Together with reference TRBV7-2 and TRBJ2-7, the CDR3 gives the full variable domain: GAGVSQSPSNKVTEKGKDVELRCDPISGHTALYWYRQSLGQGLEFLIYFQGNSAPDKSGLPSDRFSAERTGGSVSTLTIQRTQQEDSAVYLCASSPPSGNVYEQYFGPGTRLTVT.

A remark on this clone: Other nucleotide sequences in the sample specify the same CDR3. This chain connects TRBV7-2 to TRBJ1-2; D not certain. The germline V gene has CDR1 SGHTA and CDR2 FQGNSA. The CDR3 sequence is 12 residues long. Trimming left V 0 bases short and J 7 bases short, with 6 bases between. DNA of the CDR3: TGTGCCAGCAGCTTAGCCCGGGGTGGCTACACCTTC. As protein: CASSLARGGYTF.